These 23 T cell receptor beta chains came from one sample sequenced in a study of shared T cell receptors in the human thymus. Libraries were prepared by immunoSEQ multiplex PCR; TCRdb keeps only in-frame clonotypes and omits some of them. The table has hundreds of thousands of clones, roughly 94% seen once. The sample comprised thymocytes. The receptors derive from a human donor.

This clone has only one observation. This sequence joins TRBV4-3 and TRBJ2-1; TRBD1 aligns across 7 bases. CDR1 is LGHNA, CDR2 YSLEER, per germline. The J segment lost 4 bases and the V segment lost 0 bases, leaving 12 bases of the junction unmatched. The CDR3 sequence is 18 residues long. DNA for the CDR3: TGCGCCAGCAGCCAAGAGGTGAACCGGGACAGCGTTTACAATGAGCAGTTCTTC. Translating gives CASSQEVNRDSVYNEQFF.

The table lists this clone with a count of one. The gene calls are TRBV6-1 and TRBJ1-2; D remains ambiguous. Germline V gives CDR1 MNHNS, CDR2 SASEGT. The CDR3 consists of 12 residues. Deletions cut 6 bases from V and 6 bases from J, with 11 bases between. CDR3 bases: TGTGCCAGCAGATTGAAGGGTAATGGCTACACCTTC. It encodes CASRLKGNGYTF.

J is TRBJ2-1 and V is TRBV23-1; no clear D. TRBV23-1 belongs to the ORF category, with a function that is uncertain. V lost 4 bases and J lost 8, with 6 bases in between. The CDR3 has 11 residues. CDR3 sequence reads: CASSPRDEQFF. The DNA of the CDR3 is TGCGCCAGCAGTCCTCGGGATGAGCAGTTCTTC.

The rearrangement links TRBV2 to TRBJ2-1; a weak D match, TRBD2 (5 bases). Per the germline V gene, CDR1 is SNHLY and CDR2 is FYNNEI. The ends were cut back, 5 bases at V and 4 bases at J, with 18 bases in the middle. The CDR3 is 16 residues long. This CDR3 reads CASSPISHGLYNEQFF. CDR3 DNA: TGTGCCAGCAGTCCAATTTCCCACGGACTGTACAATGAGCAGTTCTTC.

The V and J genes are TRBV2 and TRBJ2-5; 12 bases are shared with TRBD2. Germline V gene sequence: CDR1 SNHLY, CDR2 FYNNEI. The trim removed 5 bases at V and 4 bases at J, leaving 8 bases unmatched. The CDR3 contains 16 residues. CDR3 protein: CASSRASGRAGETQYF. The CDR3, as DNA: TGTGCCAGCAGTAGGGCTAGCGGGAGGGCCGGAGAGACCCAGTACTTC.

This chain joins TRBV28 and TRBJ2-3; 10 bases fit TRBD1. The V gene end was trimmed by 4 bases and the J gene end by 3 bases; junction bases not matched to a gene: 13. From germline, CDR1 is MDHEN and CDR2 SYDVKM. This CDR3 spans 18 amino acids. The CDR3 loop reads CASSYGRQGAPRTDTQYF. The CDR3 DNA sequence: TGTGCCAGCAGTTACGGTCGACAGGGGGCTCCCCGTACAGATACGCAGTATTTT.

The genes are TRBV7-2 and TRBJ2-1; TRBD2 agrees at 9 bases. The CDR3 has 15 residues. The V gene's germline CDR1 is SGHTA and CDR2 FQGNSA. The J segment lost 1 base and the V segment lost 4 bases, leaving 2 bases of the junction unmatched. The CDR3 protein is CASSWTSESYNEQFF. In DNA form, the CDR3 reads TGTGCCAGCAGCTGGACTAGCGAGTCCTACAATGAGCAGTTCTTC. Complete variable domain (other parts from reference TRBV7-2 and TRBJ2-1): GAGVSQSPSNKVTEKGKDVELRCDPISGHTALYWYRQSLGQGLEFLIYFQGNSAPDKSGLPSDRFSAERTGGSVSTLTIQRTQQEDSAVYLCASSWTSESYNEQFFGPGTRLTVL.

CDR3 in amino acids: CASSVLQRTRADGYSGNTIYF. In DNA, the CDR3 is TGTGCCAGCAGCGTACTCCAGAGGACCCGGGCGGACGGTTACTCTGGAAACACCATATATTTT. The rearrangement joins TRBV9 to TRBJ1-3; D is unclear. The V gene's germline CDR1 is SGDLS and CDR2 YYNGEE. CDR3 size: 21 residues. V was cut by 1 base and J by 0 bases, with 26 bases left in between.

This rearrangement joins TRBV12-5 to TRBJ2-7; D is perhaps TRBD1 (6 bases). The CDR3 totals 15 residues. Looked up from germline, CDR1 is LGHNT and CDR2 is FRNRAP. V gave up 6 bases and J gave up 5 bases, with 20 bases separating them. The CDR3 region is CASGRPPGTNHEQYF. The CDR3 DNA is TGTGCTAGTGGCCGCCCCCCGGGGACAAACCACGAGCAGTACTTC.

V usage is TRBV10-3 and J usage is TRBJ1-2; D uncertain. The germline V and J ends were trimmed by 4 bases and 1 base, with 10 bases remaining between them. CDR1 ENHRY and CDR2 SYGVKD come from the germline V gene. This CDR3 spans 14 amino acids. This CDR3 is CAISGSAVNYGYTF. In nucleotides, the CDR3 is TGTGCCATCAGTGGGTCGGCAGTTAACTATGGCTACACCTTC.

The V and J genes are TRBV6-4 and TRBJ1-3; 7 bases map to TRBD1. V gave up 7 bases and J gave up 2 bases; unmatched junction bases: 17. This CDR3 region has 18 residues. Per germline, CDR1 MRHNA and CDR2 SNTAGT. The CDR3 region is CASIRQGRGTAPGNTIYF. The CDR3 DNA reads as TGTGCCAGCATCCGACAGGGAAGGGGTACGGCGCCTGGAAACACCATATATTTT.

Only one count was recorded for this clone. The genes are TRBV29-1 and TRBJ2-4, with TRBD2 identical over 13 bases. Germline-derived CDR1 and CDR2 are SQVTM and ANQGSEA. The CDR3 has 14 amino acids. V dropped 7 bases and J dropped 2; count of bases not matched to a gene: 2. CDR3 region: CSAGTSGTKNIQYF. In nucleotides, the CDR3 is TGCAGCGCCGGGACTAGCGGGACCAAAAACATTCAGTACTTC.

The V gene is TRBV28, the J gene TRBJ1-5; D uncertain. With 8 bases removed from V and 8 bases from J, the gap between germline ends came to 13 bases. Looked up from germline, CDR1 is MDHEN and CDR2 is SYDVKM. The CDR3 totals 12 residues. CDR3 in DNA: TGTGCCAGCGGTAAAGAGGTGAAGCCCCAGCATTTT. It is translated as CASGKEVKPQHF.

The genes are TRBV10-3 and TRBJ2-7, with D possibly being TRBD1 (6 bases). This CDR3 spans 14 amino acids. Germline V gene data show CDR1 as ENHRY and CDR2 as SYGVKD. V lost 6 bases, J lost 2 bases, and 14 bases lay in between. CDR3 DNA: TGTGCCATCAGAGGGGGACGGAAGACCTACGAGCAGTACTTC. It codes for CAIRGGRKTYEQYF.

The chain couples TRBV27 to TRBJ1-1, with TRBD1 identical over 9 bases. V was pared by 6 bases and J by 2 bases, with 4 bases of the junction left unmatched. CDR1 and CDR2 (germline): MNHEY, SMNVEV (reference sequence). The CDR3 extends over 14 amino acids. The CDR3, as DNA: TGTGCCAGCAGCGGGACAGGGTTCAACACTGAAGCTTTCTTT. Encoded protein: CASSGTGFNTEAFF.

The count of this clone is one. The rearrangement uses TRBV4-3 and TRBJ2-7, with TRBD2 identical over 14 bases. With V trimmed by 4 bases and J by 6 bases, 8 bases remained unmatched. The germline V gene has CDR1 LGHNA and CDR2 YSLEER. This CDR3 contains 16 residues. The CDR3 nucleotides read TGCGCCAGCAGCCCGAGACTAGCGGGAGGGTTCTCCGAGCAGTACTTC. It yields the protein CASSPRLAGGFSEQYF.

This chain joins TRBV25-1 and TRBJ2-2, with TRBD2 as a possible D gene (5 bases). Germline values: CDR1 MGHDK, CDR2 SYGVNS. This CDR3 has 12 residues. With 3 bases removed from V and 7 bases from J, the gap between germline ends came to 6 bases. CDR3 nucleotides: TGTGCCAGCAGTGATGAGGGCGGGGAGCTGTTTTTT. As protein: CASSDEGGELFF.

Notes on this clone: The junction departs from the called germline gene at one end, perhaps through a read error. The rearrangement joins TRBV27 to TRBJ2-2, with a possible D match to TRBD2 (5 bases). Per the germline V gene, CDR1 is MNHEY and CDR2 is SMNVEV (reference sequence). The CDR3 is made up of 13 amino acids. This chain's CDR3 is CASNGENTGELFF. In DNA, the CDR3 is TGTGCAAGCAACGGGGAAAACACCGGGGAGCTGTTTTTT.

CDR3 region: CASSLTETYGYTF. The DNA for the CDR3 is TGTGCCAGCAGCTTAACTGAGACCTATGGCTACACCTTC. The rearrangement links TRBV7-6 to TRBJ1-2; D call uncertain. This CDR3 is built from 13 residues. Germline V gene lookup returns CDR1 SGHVS and CDR2 FNYEAQ. V was cut by 2 bases and J by 4 bases, with 8 bases left in between.

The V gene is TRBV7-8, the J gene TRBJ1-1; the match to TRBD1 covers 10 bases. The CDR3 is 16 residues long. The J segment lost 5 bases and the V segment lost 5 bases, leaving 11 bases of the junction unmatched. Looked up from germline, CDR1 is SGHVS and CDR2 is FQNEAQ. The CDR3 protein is CASSLRQGAMMTEAFF. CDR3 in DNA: TGTGCCAGCAGCCTCCGACAGGGGGCTATGATGACTGAAGCTTTCTTT.

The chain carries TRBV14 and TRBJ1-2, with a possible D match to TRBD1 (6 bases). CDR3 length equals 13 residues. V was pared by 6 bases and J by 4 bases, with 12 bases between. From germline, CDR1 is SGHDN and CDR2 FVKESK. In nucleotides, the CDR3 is TGTGCCAGCAGTCTAGGGGGTATCTATGGCTACACCTTC. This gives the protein CASSLGGIYGYTF.

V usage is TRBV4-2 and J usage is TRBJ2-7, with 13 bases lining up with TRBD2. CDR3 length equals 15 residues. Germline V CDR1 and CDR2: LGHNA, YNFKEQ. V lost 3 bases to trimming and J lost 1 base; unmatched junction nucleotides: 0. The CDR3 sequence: CASSQGLAGSYEQYF. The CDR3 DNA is TGTGCCAGCAGCCAGGGACTAGCGGGATCCTACGAGCAGTACTTC.

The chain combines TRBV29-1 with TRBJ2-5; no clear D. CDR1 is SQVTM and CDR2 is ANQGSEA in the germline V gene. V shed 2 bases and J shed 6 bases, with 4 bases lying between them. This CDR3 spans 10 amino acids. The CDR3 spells CSVETQTQYF. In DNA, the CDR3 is TGCAGCGTTGAAACACAGACCCAGTACTTC.